The 31 T cell receptor beta chains below were found in one sample sequenced in a study of human T cells and chemical hapten exposure. Indicated time point: pre-sensitization, week 0. Treatment denoted: therapeutic diphenylcyclopropenone sensitization with weekly scalp DPC. Each CDR3 protein is one row after TCRdb ran MiXCR on the RACE reads. The sample consists of some 70,000 distinct CDR3 sequences, about a tenth of them appearing once. The sample here was whole blood, taken in connection with sensitization to the hapten diphenylcyclopropenone (DPC). These receptor sequences come from a woman in her 50s with alopecia areata. Some clones in this sample may be carry-over from other donors' samples.

The chain has TRBV7-8 and TRBJ1-5, with 7 bases matching TRBD1. The CDR3 totals 15 residues. Germline V gene lookup returns CDR1 SGHVS and CDR2 FQNEAQ. V trimming: 3 bases; J trimming: 5 bases; junction bases outside the gene matches: 7. The DNA of the CDR3 is TGTGCCAGCAGCTTGCTAGGACAGGCCTATCAGCCCCAGCATTTT. Translation gives CASSLLGQAYQPQHF.

There are a few counts of this clonotype. The chain has TRBV29-1 and TRBJ1-1; possible D gene TRBD1, 5 bases. The germline V gene encodes CDR1 SQVTM and CDR2 ANQGSEA. CDR3 size: 14 residues. This CDR3 is CRGEVRDGDTEAFF. The CDR3 nucleotides read TGCAGGGGGGAGGTACGGGACGGCGACACTGAAGCTTTCTTT.

This chain joins TRBV7-8 and TRBJ1-4; D not certain. The germline gives CDR1 SGHVS, CDR2 FQNEAQ. The CDR3 has 12 amino acids. V lost 2 bases and J lost 6, with 4 bases in between. CDR3 sequence: CASSLNDEKLFF. Here the CDR3 DNA reads TGTGCCAGCAGCTTAAACGATGAAAAACTGTTTTTT.

This clonotype was found a few times. The chain carries TRBV28 and TRBJ2-7; D is ambiguous. The V gene's germline CDR1 is MDHEN and CDR2 SYDVKM. V was clipped by 6 bases and J by 4 bases, with 10 bases between them. This CDR3 has 12 amino acids. The CDR3 DNA sequence: TGTGCCAGCAGCCCTCTTGAGTACGAGCAGTACTTC. It yields the protein CASSPLEYEQYF.

The sample holds many counts of this clonotype. This sequence joins TRBV20-1 and TRBJ1-6; D uncertain. Trimming stripped 6 bases from V and 5 bases from J, with 8 bases between. Germline V gives CDR1 DFQATT, CDR2 SNEGSKA (reference sequence). This CDR3 has 12 residues. The CDR3 protein is CSARVNNSPLHF. Here the CDR3 DNA reads TGCAGTGCCCGGGTGAATAATTCACCCCTCCACTTT.

This sequence joins TRBV10-3 and TRBJ1-1; D ambiguous. Germline lookup yields CDR1 ENHRY and CDR2 SYGVKD. The CDR3 spans 12 residues. Trimming took off 6 bases at V and 0 bases at J, with 5 bases between the two ends. The CDR3 DNA is TGTGCCATCAGGACACTGAACACTGAAGCTTTCTTT. This translates into CAIRTLNTEAFF.

This clonotype appeared a few times. The rearrangement uses TRBV7-9 and TRBJ2-3; D may be TRBD1 (6 bases). Germline V gene sequence: CDR1 SEHNR, CDR2 FQNEAQ (reference sequence). V lost 3 bases and J 2 bases, leaving 9 bases between the germline ends. The CDR3 totals 14 residues. CDR3 DNA: TGTGCCAGCAGCTTGGGACATGACACAGATACGCAGTATTTT. It is translated as CASSLGHDTDTQYF.

The chain uses TRBV12-3 or TRBV12-4 and TRBJ1-3, with a tentative D call TRBD1 (5 bases). The CDR3 extends over 15 amino acids. V was pared by 5 bases and J by 0 bases, with 11 bases between. The CDR3 DNA reads TGTGCCAGCAGTCCGCCAGGGAGCTCTGGAAACACCATATATTTT. Translation gives CASSPPGSSGNTIYF.

V gene TRBV18 combines with J gene TRBJ1-2, with D possibly matching TRBD1 (5 bases). The CDR3 is made up of 13 amino acids. Between the trimmed V and J ends, which lost 6 bases and 1 base, there was a span of 9 bases. Germline assignment: CDR1 KGHSH and CDR2 LQKENI. The CDR3 here is CASSGTDNYGYTF. CDR3 in DNA: TGTGCCAGCTCTGGGACGGATAACTATGGCTACACCTTC.

The table lists this clonotype with a few counts. The chain recombines TRBV6-5 with TRBJ2-7; D is ambiguous. The germline V gene encodes CDR1 MNHEY and CDR2 SVGAGI. Trimming shortened V by 9 bases and J by 2 bases, and 14 bases separated the two germline ends. The CDR3 runs 13 residues. The CDR3 nucleotides read TGTGCCAGTCTCGGCAGCGCGACCTACGAGCAGTACTTC. Amino acid sequence: CASLGSATYEQYF.

This clonotype occurred a few times. This chain links TRBV12-3 or TRBV12-4 with TRBJ2-3; TRBD1 matches at 9 bases. The CDR3 covers 17 residues. The V and J ends lost 8 bases and 5 bases, in that order; junction bases with no gene match: 17. CDR3 nucleotides: TGTGCCAGCCGGGGACAGGGTGGTCTGAGGAGCGGAGATACGCAGTATTTT. Amino acids: CASRGQGGLRSGDTQYF.

This chain connects TRBV7-2 to TRBJ2-3; D gene uncertain. The V end was cut by 6 bases, the J end by 5 bases, with 12 bases between. This CDR3 has 13 residues. Germline values: CDR1 SGHTA, CDR2 FQGNSA. CDR3 loop: CASRLAGEDTQYF. In DNA form, the CDR3 reads TGTGCCAGCAGGTTGGCAGGAGAAGATACGCAGTATTTT.

This clonotype was found many times. V and J are TRBV7-3 and TRBJ2-3, with 12 bases lining up with TRBD2. The V gene's germline CDR1 is SGHTA and CDR2 FQGTGA. The CDR3 runs to 19 residues. Trimming at V came to 0 bases and at J to 0 bases, leaving 7 bases not matched to a gene. This CDR3 reads CASSLTNGLAGTSTDTQYF. Here the CDR3 DNA reads TGTGCCAGCAGCTTAACAAACGGACTAGCGGGGACTAGCACAGATACGCAGTATTTT.

This clonotype has at least ten counts. J is TRBJ2-2 and V is TRBV20-1, with 7 bases matching TRBD1. Germline lookup yields CDR1 DFQATT and CDR2 SNEGSKA (reference sequence). The CDR3 contains 15 residues. Losses at the gene ends were 2 bases for V and 5 bases for J; bases not matched to a gene: 8. The CDR3 loop is CSARPTGVGTGELFF. CDR3 nucleotide sequence: TGCAGTGCTAGACCAACAGGGGTAGGGACCGGGGAGCTGTTTTTT.

The chain has TRBV5-1 and TRBJ2-1, with D tentatively TRBD2 (6 bases). The CDR3 is 15 residues long. Germline CDR1 reads SGHRS; CDR2 reads YFSETQ. Trimming left V 0 bases short and J 9 bases short, with 16 bases between. The CDR3 sequence is CASSLVGGPGLEQFF. The CDR3 region has the DNA TGCGCCAGCAGCTTGGTCGGGGGACCTGGACTTGAGCAGTTCTTC.

This clonotype was observed a few times. This chain uses TRBV12-5 with TRBJ2-7; no definite D call. V was clipped by 1 base and J by 9 bases, with 13 bases between them. CDR1 and CDR2 from the germline V gene are LGHNT and FRNRAP. The length of the CDR3 is 13 residues. Here the CDR3 reads CASGLDSAPVQYF. In DNA form, the CDR3 reads TGTGCTAGTGGTTTGGACTCAGCGCCGGTGCAGTACTTC.

Ten or more counts support this clonotype. This sequence joins TRBV12-3 or TRBV12-4 and TRBJ1-5; D is uncertain. The CDR3 totals 15 residues. Trimming cost V 3 bases and J 0 bases, with 9 bases left between them. CDR3 sequence (DNA): TGTGCCAGCAGTTTCCGGTCTAATAGCAATCAGCCCCAGCATTTT. It translates to CASSFRSNSNQPQHF.

In this sample, this clonotype turned up many times. The J gene is TRBJ1-1, the V gene TRBV14; D unresolved. CDR3 length: 17 amino acids. The V end lost 0 bases, the J end lost 7 bases, and 21 bases lay between the germline ends. Germline-derived CDR1 and CDR2 are SGHDN and FVKESK. The CDR3 sequence is CASSQDMVTDYVGEAFF. Written as DNA, the CDR3 is TGTGCCAGCAGCCAAGATATGGTCACCGACTATGTAGGTGAAGCTTTCTTT.

In its sample, this clonotype was seen many times. This chain connects TRBV10-1 to TRBJ2-3, with 8 bases that match TRBD1. The trim removed 6 bases at V and 5 bases at J, leaving 7 bases unmatched. CDR3 length: 14 residues. Germline V gene sequence: CDR1 WNHNN, CDR2 SYGVQD (reference sequence). The CDR3 sequence: CASSGQGYGDTQYF. CDR3 sequence (DNA): TGCGCCAGCAGCGGACAGGGTTATGGAGATACGCAGTATTTT.

This clonotype was seen a handful of times. V gene TRBV28 combines with J gene TRBJ2-3; D is perhaps TRBD1 (6 bases). Germline V gives CDR1 MDHEN, CDR2 SYDVKM. There are 12 residues in the CDR3. V was cut by 8 bases and J by 2 bases, with 8 bases left in between. The CDR3 here is CASGGSTDTQYF. The CDR3 nucleotides read TGTGCCAGCGGGGGCTCCACAGATACGCAGTATTTT.

Points on this clonotype: Just one base apart from a much larger clone, this may be a read error. The rearrangement joins TRBV9 to TRBJ1-1, with D possibly TRBD1 on 5 matching bases. CDR3 size: 15 residues. The germline V and J ends were trimmed by 7 bases and 4 bases, with 20 bases remaining between them. Germline values: CDR1 SGDLS, CDR2 YYNGEE. Written as DNA, the CDR3 is TGTGCCAGCGGCCCGAGCGGGGGGTCGGGCACTGAAGCTTTCTTT. Residues: CASGPSGGSGTEAFF.

This clonotype was counted only a few times. As DNA, the CDR3 is TGTGCCAGCAGCTTAGACCAGGGTTGGTTAGGTGATACGCAGTATTTT. Protein product: CASSLDQGWLGDTQYF. This chain connects TRBV7-2 to TRBJ2-3; D may be TRBD1 (5 bases). Germline V gene sequence: CDR1 SGHTA, CDR2 FQGNSA. The CDR3 covers 16 residues. Trimming left V 1 base short and J 6 bases short, with 17 bases between.

The chain uses TRBV3-1 and TRBJ2-2, with 10 positions matching TRBD2. This CDR3 has 17 residues. Germline trimming cut 0 bases from V and 6 bases from J; bases unmatched to any gene: 7. The V gene's germline CDR1 is LGHDT and CDR2 YNNKEL (reference sequence). In DNA form, the CDR3 reads TGTGCCAGCAGCCAAGATACCCTAGCGGGAGCGGCCGGGGAGCTGTTTTTT. It specifies CASSQDTLAGAAGELFF.

There are many counts of this clonotype. The V and J genes are TRBV18 and TRBJ1-2; D is possibly TRBD1 (6 bases). The germline CDR1 and CDR2 sequences are KGHSH and LQKENI. V gave up 3 bases and J gave up 5 bases, with 13 bases separating them. This CDR3 has 14 residues. The CDR3 sequence is CASSPTPGQYGYTF. Here the CDR3 DNA reads TGTGCCAGCTCACCCACACCCGGACAGTATGGCTACACCTTC.

Concerning this clonotype itself: A much larger clone lies a single base off, so this may be a read error. CDR3 sequence reads: CASSSLGNVQFF. In DNA, the CDR3 is TGTGCCAGCAGCTCCCTGGGGAATGTGCAGTTCTTC. V usage is TRBV11-2 and J usage is TRBJ2-1; D gene uncertain. CDR1 and CDR2 from the germline V gene are SGHAT and FQNNGV. The length of the CDR3 is 12 residues.

The chain carries TRBV10-3 and TRBJ2-1; TRBD2 is a possible D gene (6 bases). The CDR3 extends over 13 amino acids. Germline lookup yields CDR1 ENHRY and CDR2 SYGVKD. Deletions cut 5 bases from V and 10 bases from J, with 15 bases between. CDR3 DNA: TGTGCCATCAGTCAGTGGGCGGCGGGGGAGCAGTTCTTC. This encodes CAISQWAAGEQFF.

This chain connects TRBV11-2 to TRBJ2-3, with D unclear. The germline CDR1 and CDR2 sequences are SGHAT and FQNNGV. The CDR3 is made up of 12 amino acids. Trimming took off 6 bases at V and 4 bases at J, with 8 bases between the two ends. For the CDR3, the DNA is TGTGCCAGCAGGCGACTTGCAGATACGCAGTATTTT. Translating it yields CASRRLADTQYF. The whole variable domain, filled in from reference TRBV11-2 and TRBJ2-3, reads EAGVAQSPRYKIIEKRQSVAFWCNPISGHATLYWYQQILGQGPKLLIQFQNNGVVDDSQLPKDRFSAERLKGVDSTLKIQPAKLEDSAVYLCASRRLADTQYFGPGTRLTVL.

This clonotype was seen many times. The genes are TRBV11-1 and TRBJ2-7; tentative D call: TRBD2 (6 bases). Trimming shortened V by 4 bases and J by 7 bases, and 20 bases separated the two germline ends. The germline V gene has CDR1 SGHAT and CDR2 FQDESV (reference sequence). The CDR3 sequence is 15 residues long. Here the CDR3 reads CASSSWDGDREEQYF. The CDR3, as DNA: TGTGCCAGCAGCTCATGGGACGGCGACCGGGAGGAGCAGTACTTC.

The chain employs TRBV2 and TRBJ1-6, with D maybe TRBD1 (6 bases). The V end was cut by 5 bases, the J end by 6 bases, with 11 bases between. Germline-derived CDR1 and CDR2 are SNHLY and FYNNEI. This CDR3 has 14 amino acids. CDR3 nucleotides: TGTGCCAGCAGTTCAAGACAGGCTAATTCACCCCTCCACTTT. As protein: CASSSRQANSPLHF.

In nucleotides, the CDR3 is TGTGCCACCAGCAGAGATATAGGGAAAGGGGCTGAAGCTTTCTTT. Protein sequence: CATSRDIGKGAEAFF. V usage is TRBV15 and J usage is TRBJ1-1; D is possibly TRBD1 (5 bases). The CDR3 contains 15 residues. CDR1 and CDR2 (germline): LNHNV, YYDKDF (reference sequence). V lost 0 bases and J lost 6, with 14 bases in between.

A single count supports this clonotype. The CDR3 loop is CASSRQGLGTDTQYF. CDR3 bases: TGTGCCAGCTCAAGACAGGGTTTGGGCACAGATACGCAGTATTTT. The rearrangement uses TRBV18 and TRBJ2-3; TRBD1 matches at 7 bases. Germline values: CDR1 KGHSH, CDR2 LQKENI. After removal of 5 bases from V and 1 base from J, the junction contained 6 bases not matched to a gene. CDR3 length: 15 amino acids.